What follows describes a single T cell receptor beta chain. The antigen is undetermined. Sample treatment: some 20 received Ad26.COV2.S at low or high dose, single or two shots; 5 received placebo; per-sample allocation not given. Collection of samples fell on day 63 after the first vaccine or placebo injection. The assay was immunoSEQ multiplex PCR, and TCRdb's table has in-frame clones only and misses some. The sample comprises hundreds of thousands of clones, about 87% of which are singletons, and 6.4% rests with the top ten. The CDR3 totals 16 residues. The germline CDR1 and CDR2 sequences are SGDLS and YYNGEE. V lost 6 bases, J lost 4 bases, and 11 bases stayed unmatched. This sample is part of a study of Ad26.COV2.S vaccination and SARS-CoV-2 variants. At the level of the study: Donor joined the COV1001 Ad26.COV2.S trial arm. Once, or twice with 56 days between doses, Ad26.COV2.S was given intramuscularly. Findings of the study overall: Reportedly, after vaccination the spike-specific CD8+ and CD4+ T cell responses displayed substantial breadth.

The input for sequencing was peripheral blood, taken in a trial of Ad26.COV2.S vaccine versus placebo. The V call is TRBV9, the J call TRBJ2-1; TRBD2 matches 9 bases. This clonotype originated in a person between 18 and 65 years old who received the Ad26.COV2.S COVID-19 vaccine or a placebo. For the CDR3, the DNA is TGTGCCAGCACCGCTAGCGGGGCAGGGGGTTACAATGAGCAGTTCTTC. Residues: CASTASGAGGYNEQFF.